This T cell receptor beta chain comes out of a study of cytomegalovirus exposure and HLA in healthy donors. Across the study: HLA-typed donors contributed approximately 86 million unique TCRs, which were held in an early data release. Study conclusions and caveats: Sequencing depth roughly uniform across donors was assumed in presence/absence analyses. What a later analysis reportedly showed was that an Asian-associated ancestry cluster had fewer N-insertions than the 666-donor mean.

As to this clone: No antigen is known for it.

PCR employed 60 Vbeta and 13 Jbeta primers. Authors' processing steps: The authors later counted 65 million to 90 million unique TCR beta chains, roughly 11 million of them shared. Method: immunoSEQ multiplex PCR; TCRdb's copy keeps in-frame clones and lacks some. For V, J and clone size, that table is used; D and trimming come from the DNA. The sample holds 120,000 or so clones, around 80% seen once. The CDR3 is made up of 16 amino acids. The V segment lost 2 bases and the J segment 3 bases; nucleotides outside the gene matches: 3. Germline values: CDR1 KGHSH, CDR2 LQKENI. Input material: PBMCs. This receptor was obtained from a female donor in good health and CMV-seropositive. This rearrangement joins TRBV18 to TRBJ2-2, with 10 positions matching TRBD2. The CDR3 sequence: CASSPRLAGDTGELFF. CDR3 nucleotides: TGTGCCAGCTCACCAAGGCTAGCGGGGGACACCGGGGAGCTGTTTTTT.